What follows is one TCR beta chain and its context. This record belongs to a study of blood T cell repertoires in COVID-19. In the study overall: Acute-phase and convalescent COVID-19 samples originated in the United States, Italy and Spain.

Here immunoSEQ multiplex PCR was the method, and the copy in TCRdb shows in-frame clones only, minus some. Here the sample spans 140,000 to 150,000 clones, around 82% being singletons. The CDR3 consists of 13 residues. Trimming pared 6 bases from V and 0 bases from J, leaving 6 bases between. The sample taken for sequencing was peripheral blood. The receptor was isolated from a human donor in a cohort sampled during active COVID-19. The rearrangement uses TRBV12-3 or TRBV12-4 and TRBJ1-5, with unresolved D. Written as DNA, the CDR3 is TGTGCCAGCAGCCAGAATAGCAATCAGCCCCAGCATTTT. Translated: CASSQNSNQPQHF.